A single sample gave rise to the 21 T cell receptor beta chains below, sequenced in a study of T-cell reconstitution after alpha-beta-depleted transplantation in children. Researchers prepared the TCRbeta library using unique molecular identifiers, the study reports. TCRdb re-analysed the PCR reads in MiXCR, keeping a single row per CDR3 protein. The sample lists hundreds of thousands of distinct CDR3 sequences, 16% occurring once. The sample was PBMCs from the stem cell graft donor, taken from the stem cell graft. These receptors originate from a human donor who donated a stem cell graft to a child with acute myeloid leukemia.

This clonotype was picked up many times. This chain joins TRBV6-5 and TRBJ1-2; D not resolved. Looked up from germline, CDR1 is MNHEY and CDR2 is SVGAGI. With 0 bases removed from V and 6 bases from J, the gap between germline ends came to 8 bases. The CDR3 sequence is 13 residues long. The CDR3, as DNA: TGTGCCAGCAGTTACTCCAGTTGGGATGGCTACACCTTC. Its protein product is CASSYSSWDGYTF.

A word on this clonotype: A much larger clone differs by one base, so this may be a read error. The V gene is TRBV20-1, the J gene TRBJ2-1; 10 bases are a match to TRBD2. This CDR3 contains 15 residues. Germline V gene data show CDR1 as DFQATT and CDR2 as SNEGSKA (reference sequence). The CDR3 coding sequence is TGCAGTGCTAGCCTAGCGGGGGCTATATACAATGACCAGTTCTTC. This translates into CSASLAGAIYNDQFF.

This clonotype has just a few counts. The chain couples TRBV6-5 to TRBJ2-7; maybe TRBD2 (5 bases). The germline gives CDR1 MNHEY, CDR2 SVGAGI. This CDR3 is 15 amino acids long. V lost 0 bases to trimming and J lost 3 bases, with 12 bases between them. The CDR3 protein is CASSYSRAGNYEQYF. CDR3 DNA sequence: TGTGCCAGCAGTTACTCGCGGGCTGGAAACTACGAGCAGTACTTC.

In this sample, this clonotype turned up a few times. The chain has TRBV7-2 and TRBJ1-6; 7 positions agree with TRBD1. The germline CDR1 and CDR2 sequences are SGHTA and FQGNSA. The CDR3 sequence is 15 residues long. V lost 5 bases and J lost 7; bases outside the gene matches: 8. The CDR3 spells CASSAYRDRNSPLHF. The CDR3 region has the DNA TGTGCCAGCAGCGCTTACCGGGACAGAAATTCACCCCTCCACTTT. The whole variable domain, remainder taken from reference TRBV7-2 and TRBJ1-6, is GAGVSQSPSNKVTEKGKDVELRCDPISGHTALYWYRQSLGQGLEFLIYFQGNSAPDKSGLPSDRFSAERTGGSVSTLTIQRTQQEDSAVYLCASSAYRDRNSPLHFGNGTRLTVT.

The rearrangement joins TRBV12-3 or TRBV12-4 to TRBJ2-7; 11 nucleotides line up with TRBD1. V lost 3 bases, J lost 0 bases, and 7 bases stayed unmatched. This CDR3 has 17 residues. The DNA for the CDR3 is TGTGCCAGCAGTTTCCGGGACAGGGGGAAGGGCTCCTACGAGCAGTACTTC. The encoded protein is CASSFRDRGKGSYEQYF.

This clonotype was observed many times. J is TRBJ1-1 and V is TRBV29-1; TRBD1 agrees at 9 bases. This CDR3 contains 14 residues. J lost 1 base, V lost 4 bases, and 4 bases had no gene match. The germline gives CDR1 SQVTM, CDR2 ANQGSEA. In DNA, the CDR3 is TGCAGCGTTGCACAGGGGGCTGCGAACACTGAAGCTTTCTTT. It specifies CSVAQGAANTEAFF.

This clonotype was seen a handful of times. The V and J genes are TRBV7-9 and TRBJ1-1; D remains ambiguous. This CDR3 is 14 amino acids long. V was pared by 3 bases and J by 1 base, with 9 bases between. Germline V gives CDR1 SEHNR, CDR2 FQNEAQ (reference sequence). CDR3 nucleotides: TGTGCCAGCAGCTTCGAGCGGGGGAACACTGAAGCTTTCTTT. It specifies CASSFERGNTEAFF.

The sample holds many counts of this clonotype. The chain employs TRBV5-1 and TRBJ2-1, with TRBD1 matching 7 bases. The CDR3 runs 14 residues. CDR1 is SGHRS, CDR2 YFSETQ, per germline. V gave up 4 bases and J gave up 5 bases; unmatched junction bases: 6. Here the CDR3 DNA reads TGCGCCAGCAGCATATTCGACAGGGACAATGAGCAGTTCTTC. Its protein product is CASSIFDRDNEQFF.

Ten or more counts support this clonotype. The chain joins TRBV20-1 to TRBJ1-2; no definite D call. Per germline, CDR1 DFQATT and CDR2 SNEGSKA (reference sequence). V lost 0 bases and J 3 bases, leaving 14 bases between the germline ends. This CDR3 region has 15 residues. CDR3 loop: CSAREVSGVDYGYTF. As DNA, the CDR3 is TGCAGTGCTAGAGAGGTCTCCGGGGTCGACTATGGCTACACCTTC.

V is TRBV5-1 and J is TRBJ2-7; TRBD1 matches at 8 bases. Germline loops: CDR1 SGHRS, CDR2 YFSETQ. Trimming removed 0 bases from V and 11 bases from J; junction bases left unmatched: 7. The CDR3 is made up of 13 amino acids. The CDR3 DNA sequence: TGCGCCAGCAGCTTGGAGGGGCAGGGGGCGGAGTACTTC. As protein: CASSLEGQGAEYF.

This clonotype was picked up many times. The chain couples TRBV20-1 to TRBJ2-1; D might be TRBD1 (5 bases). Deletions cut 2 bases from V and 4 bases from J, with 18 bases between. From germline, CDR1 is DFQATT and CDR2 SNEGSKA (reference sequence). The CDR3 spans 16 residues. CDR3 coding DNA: TGCAGTGCTAGACCGACAGATGCTAATTGGTACAATGAGCAGTTCTTC. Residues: CSARPTDANWYNEQFF.

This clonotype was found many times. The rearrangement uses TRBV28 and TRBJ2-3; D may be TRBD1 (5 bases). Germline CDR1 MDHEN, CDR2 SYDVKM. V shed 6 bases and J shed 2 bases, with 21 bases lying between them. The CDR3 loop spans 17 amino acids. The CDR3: CASSQGHLLPSTDTQYF. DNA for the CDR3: TGTGCCAGCAGCCAAGGACATCTTCTACCTTCCACAGATACGCAGTATTTT.

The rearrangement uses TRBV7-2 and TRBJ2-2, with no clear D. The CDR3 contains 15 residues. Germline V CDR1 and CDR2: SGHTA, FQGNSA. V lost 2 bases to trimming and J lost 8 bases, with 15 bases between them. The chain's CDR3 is CASSLLGLVGGELFF. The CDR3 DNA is TGTGCCAGCAGCTTACTAGGTCTCGTGGGGGGGGAGCTGTTTTTT.

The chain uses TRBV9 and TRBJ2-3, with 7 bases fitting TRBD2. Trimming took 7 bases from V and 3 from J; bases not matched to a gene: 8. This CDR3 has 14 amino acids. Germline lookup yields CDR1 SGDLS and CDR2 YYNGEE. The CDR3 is CASGGAGPTDTQYF. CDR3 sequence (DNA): TGTGCCAGCGGAGGAGCGGGGCCAACAGATACGCAGTATTTT.

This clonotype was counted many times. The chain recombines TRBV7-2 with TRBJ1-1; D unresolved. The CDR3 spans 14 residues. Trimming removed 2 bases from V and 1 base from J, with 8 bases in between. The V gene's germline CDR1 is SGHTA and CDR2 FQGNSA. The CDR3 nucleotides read TGTGCCAGCAGCTTACACAGCCAGAACACTGAAGCTTTCTTT. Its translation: CASSLHSQNTEAFF.

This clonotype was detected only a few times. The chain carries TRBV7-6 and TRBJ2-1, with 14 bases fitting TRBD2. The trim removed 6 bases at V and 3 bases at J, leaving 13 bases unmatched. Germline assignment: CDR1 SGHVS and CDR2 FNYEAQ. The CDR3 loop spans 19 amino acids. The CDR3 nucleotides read TGTGCCAGCAGTTCCTCCGGGACTAGCGGGGGCCCCCTCTACAATGAGCAGTTCTTC. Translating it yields CASSSSGTSGGPLYNEQFF. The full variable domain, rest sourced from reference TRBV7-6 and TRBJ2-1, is GAGVSQSPRYKVTKRGQDVALRCDPISGHVSLYWYRQALGQGPEFLTYFNYEAQQDKSGLPNDRFSAERPEGSISTLTIQRTEQRDSAMYRCASSSSGTSGGPLYNEQFFGPGTRLTVL.

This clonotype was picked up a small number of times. The CDR3 nucleotides read TGTGCCAGCAGTGAATACGGACAGGGTGACACTGAAGCTTTCTTT. This sequence encodes CASSEYGQGDTEAFF. The V gene is TRBV25-1, the J gene TRBJ1-1, with TRBD1 matching over 8 bases. J was trimmed by 3 bases and V by 0 bases; bases with no gene match: 3. Germline CDR1 reads MGHDK; CDR2 reads SYGVNS. This CDR3 is 15 amino acids long.

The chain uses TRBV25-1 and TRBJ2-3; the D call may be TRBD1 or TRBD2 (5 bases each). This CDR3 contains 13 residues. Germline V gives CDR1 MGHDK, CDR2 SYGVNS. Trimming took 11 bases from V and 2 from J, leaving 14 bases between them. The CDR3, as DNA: TGTGCCGTCGGGGCAGCGAACACAGATACGCAGTATTTT. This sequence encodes CAVGAANTDTQYF. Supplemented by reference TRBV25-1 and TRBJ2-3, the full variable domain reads EADIYQTPRYLVIGTGKKITLECSQTMGHDKMYWYQQDPGMELHLIHYSYGVNSTEKGDLSSESTVSRIRTEHFPLTLESARPSHTSQYLCAVGAANTDTQYFGPGTRLTVL.

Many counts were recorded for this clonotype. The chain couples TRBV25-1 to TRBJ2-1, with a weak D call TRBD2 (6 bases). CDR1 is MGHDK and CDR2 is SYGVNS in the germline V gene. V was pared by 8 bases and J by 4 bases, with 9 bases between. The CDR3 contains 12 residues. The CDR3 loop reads CASLGTYNEQFF. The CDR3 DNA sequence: TGTGCCAGCCTAGGGACTTACAATGAGCAGTTCTTC. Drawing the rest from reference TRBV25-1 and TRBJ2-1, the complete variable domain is EADIYQTPRYLVIGTGKKITLECSQTMGHDKMYWYQQDPGMELHLIHYSYGVNSTEKGDLSSESTVSRIRTEHFPLTLESARPSHTSQYLCASLGTYNEQFFGPGTRLTVL.

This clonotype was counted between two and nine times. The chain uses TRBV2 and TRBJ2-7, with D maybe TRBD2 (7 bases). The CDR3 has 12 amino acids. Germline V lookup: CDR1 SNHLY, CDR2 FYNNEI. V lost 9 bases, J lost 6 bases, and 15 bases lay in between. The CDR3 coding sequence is TGTGCCAGATCCGTCGGGGGGCCCGAGCAGTACTTC. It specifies CARSVGGPEQYF. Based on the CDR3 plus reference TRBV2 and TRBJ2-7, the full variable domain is EPEVTQTPSHQVTQMGQEVILRCVPISNHLYFYWYRQILGQKVEFLVSFYNNEISEKSEIFDDQFSVERPDGSNFTLKIRSTKLEDSAMYFCARSVGGPEQYFGPGTRLTVT.

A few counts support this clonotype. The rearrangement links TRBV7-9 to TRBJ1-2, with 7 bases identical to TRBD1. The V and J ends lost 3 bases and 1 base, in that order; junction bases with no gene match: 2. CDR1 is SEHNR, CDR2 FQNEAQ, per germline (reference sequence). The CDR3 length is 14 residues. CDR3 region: CASSLTGYNYGYTF. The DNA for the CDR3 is TGTGCCAGCAGCTTGACAGGGTATAACTATGGCTACACCTTC.